What follows are 28 T cell receptor beta chains derived from one specimen sequenced in a study of blood T cell repertoires in COVID-19. Sequenced by immunoSEQ multiplex PCR; TCRdb stores in-frame clones only, minus some. This sample has under 450,000 clones; approximately 90% occur once, and the top ten carry around 0.86%. The sequencing sample was made of PBMCs or T cells enriched from blood (not recorded which). Receptors were obtained from a middle-aged woman who had been exposed to COVID-19.

The chain couples TRBV29-1 to TRBJ2-7; 8 bases match TRBD1. This CDR3 has 16 residues. Germline CDR1 and CDR2: SQVTM and ANQGSEA. Trimming took 0 bases from V and 3 from J; bases not matched to a gene: 10. This CDR3 reads CSVEDGAAGGDYEQYF. CDR3 sequence (DNA): TGCAGCGTTGAAGACGGGGCGGCAGGGGGCGACTACGAGCAGTACTTC.

The chain joins TRBV4-1 to TRBJ2-1; D perhaps matches TRBD2 (5 bases). This CDR3 is 17 amino acids long. Germline-derived CDR1 and CDR2 are MGHRA and YSYEKL. Trimming removed 4 bases from V and 3 bases from J, with 19 bases in between. CDR3 sequence: CASSLRDMGGYYNEQFF. For the CDR3, the DNA is TGCGCCAGCAGCCTTAGAGACATGGGCGGGTACTACAATGAGCAGTTCTTC.

Here the CDR3 reads CASRKDRVGEAFF. Here the CDR3 DNA reads TGTGCCAGCAGAAAAGACAGGGTCGGTGAAGCTTTCTTT. This chain links TRBV12-3 or TRBV12-4 with TRBJ1-1, with 7 bases that match TRBD1. CDR3 size: 13 residues. The V gene end was trimmed by 6 bases and the J gene end by 7 bases; junction bases not matched to a gene: 8.

The chain carries TRBV5-1 and TRBJ2-1; the D gene is possibly TRBD1 (6 bases). Trimming removed 4 bases from V and 5 bases from J, with 16 bases in between. The CDR3 consists of 15 residues. CDR1 is SGHRS and CDR2 is YFSETQ in the germline V gene. CDR3: CASSPGPGEHNEQFF. As DNA, the CDR3 is TGCGCCAGCAGCCCTGGACCAGGGGAACACAATGAGCAGTTCTTC.

The CDR3 here is CASSYSQGAGDTQYF. The CDR3 DNA is TGTGCCAGCAGTTATAGTCAGGGGGCGGGGGATACGCAGTATTTT. This chain connects TRBV6-5 to TRBJ2-3; 8 positions agree with TRBD1. The CDR3 is made up of 15 amino acids. V lost 3 bases, J lost 6 bases, and 8 bases stayed unmatched. Germline values: CDR1 MNHEY, CDR2 SVGAGI.

The V gene is TRBV11-2, the J gene TRBJ1-1, with 11 bases aligning to TRBD1. The CDR3 consists of 15 residues. V shed 5 bases, J shed 5 bases, and the junction held 7 bases outside the gene matches. Germline values: CDR1 SGHAT, CDR2 FQNNGV. CDR3 bases: TGTGCCAGCAGCCGCCGCCGGGACAGGGGGACTGAAGCTTTCTTT. Residues: CASSRRRDRGTEAFF.

The chain links TRBV12-5 to TRBJ2-1; TRBD2 matches at 8 bases. The CDR3 covers 17 residues. After removal of 0 bases from V and 3 bases from J, the junction contained 7 bases not matched to a gene. Per germline, CDR1 LGHNT and CDR2 FRNRAP. CDR3 coding DNA: TGTGCTAGTGGTTTGGTACGCGGCGGGAGGATCTACAATGAGCAGTTCTTC. It yields the protein CASGLVRGGRIYNEQFF.

CDR3: CASSFSQAPNYGYTF. CDR3 in DNA: TGTGCCAGCAGCTTTTCGCAGGCCCCTAACTATGGCTACACCTTC. This rearrangement joins TRBV7-9 to TRBJ1-2; no reliable D call. Germline loops: CDR1 SEHNR, CDR2 FQNEAQ (reference sequence). The CDR3 loop spans 15 amino acids. V lost 3 bases and J lost 0, with 11 bases in between. Filled out from reference TRBV7-9 and TRBJ1-2, the complete variable domain reads DTGVSQNPRHKITKRGQNVTFRCDPISEHNRLYWYRQTLGQGPEFLTYFQNEAQLEKSRLLSDRFSAERPKGSFSTLEIQRTEQGDSAMYLCASSFSQAPNYGYTFGSGTRLTVV.

In DNA, the CDR3 is TGTGCCAGCAGTCCTGTCCGGGTAGACACCGGGGAGCTGTTTTTT. It encodes CASSPVRVDTGELFF. V usage is TRBV2 and J usage is TRBJ2-2; D not resolved. The germline V gene has CDR1 SNHLY and CDR2 FYNNEI. Trimming took 5 bases from V and 3 from J, leaving 13 bases between them. CDR3 size: 15 residues.

The chain uses TRBV19 and TRBJ1-1, with a weak D call TRBD1 (6 bases). Trimming left V 5 bases short and J 1 base short, with 11 bases between. This CDR3 has 14 amino acids. CDR1 is LNHDA and CDR2 is SQIVND in the germline V gene (reference sequence). The CDR3 loop reads CASSEGGTNTEAFF. CDR3 in DNA: TGTGCCAGTAGTGAGGGGGGGACGAACACTGAAGCTTTCTTT.

The chain combines TRBV7-9 with TRBJ1-2; tentatively, D is TRBD1 (5 bases). CDR3 length: 14 residues. Trimming stripped 5 bases from V and 3 bases from J, with 13 bases between. Germline V lookup: CDR1 SEHNR, CDR2 FQNEAQ (reference sequence). The CDR3 spells CASSPGEGYYGYTF. The CDR3 nucleotides read TGTGCCAGCAGCCCGGGAGAGGGGTACTATGGCTACACCTTC.

The genes are TRBV9 and TRBJ1-1, with 8 bases aligning to TRBD1. The V and J ends lost 4 bases and 0 bases, in that order; junction bases with no gene match: 11. The CDR3 totals 17 residues. Germline V gives CDR1 SGDLS, CDR2 YYNGEE. CDR3 DNA sequence: TGTGCCAGCAGCCCCACAGGGGGGCGCGTCGTGAACACTGAAGCTTTCTTT. This translates into CASSPTGGRVVNTEAFF.

The chain links TRBV18 to TRBJ1-1; the match to TRBD1 covers 8 bases. Germline CDR1 KGHSH, CDR2 LQKENI. V dropped 4 bases and J dropped 0; count of bases not matched to a gene: 4. This CDR3 region has 15 residues. CDR3 DNA: TGTGCCAGCTCACGGAGGGACAGGATGAACACTGAAGCTTTCTTT. Its translation: CASSRRDRMNTEAFF.

This clone was recorded a few times. The rearrangement uses TRBV27 and TRBJ2-7, with 9 bases fitting TRBD1. CDR3 length: 15 residues. Per the germline V gene, CDR1 is MNHEY and CDR2 is SMNVEV (reference sequence). The J segment lost 7 bases and the V segment lost 5 bases, leaving 12 bases of the junction unmatched. As DNA, the CDR3 is TGTGCCAGCAGTACCCCGGGACAGGGATCGGGAGAGCAGTACTTC. This translates into CASSTPGQGSGEQYF.

This rearrangement joins TRBV7-9 to TRBJ1-5; 9 nucleotides align to TRBD1. V shed 5 bases, J shed 6 bases, and the junction held 5 bases outside the gene matches. The germline gives CDR1 SEHNR, CDR2 FQNEAQ (reference sequence). This CDR3 is built from 14 residues. CDR3 amino acids: CASSTGQGGQPQHF. The CDR3 DNA is TGTGCCAGCAGCACGGGACAGGGTGGTCAGCCCCAGCATTTT.

The rearrangement joins TRBV19 to TRBJ2-7; D is perhaps TRBD2 (5 bases). The CDR3 length is 16 residues. V gave up 6 bases and J gave up 1 base, with 19 bases separating them. CDR1 LNHDA and CDR2 SQIVND come from the germline V gene (reference sequence). CDR3 protein: CASSANKRRGSYEQYF. In nucleotides, the CDR3 is TGTGCCAGTAGCGCTAACAAGAGACGGGGTTCCTACGAGCAGTACTTC.

The CDR3 DNA sequence: TGTGCCAGCAGCTTAGGCCTAACAGGGAATGGCTACACCTTC. Amino acids: CASSLGLTGNGYTF. The rearrangement uses TRBV11-3 and TRBJ1-2; the D gene is possibly TRBD1 (6 bases). Germline values: CDR1 SGHNT, CDR2 YENEEA. The CDR3 has 14 residues. V dropped 1 base and J dropped 6 bases, with 12 bases sitting between them.

This clone appeared a single time. The V gene is TRBV12-5, the J gene TRBJ1-1; no clear D. Trimming shortened V by 5 bases and J by 6 bases, and 13 bases separated the two germline ends. From germline, CDR1 is LGHNT and CDR2 FRNRAP. This CDR3 contains 13 residues. The chain's CDR3 is CASGQDWQAEAFF. The DNA of the CDR3 is TGTGCTAGTGGTCAGGATTGGCAGGCTGAAGCTTTCTTT. Full variable domain (outside the CDR3, taken from reference TRBV12-5 and TRBJ1-1): DARVTQTPRHKVTEMGQEVTMRCQPILGHNTVFWYRQTMMQGLELLAYFRNRAPLDDSGMPKDRFSAEMPDATLATLKIQPSEPRDSAVYFCASGQDWQAEAFFGQGTRLTVV.

The chain combines TRBV30 with TRBJ2-7; D gene uncertain. Germline assignment: CDR1 GTSNPN and CDR2 SVGIG (reference sequence). Trimming took off 0 bases at V and 6 bases at J, with 15 bases between the two ends. This CDR3 is built from 14 residues. The CDR3 bases are TGTGCCTGGAGTGTACTATCCGACCGAGGCGAGCAGTACTTC. Translated: CAWSVLSDRGEQYF.

This clone was recorded once. J is TRBJ1-3 and V is TRBV24-1; D is perhaps TRBD1 (5 bases). This CDR3 region has 17 residues. The V end was cut by 4 bases, the J end by 2 bases, with 17 bases between. Germline V CDR1 and CDR2: KGHDR, SFDVKD. The CDR3 sequence: CATSDPRAGWAGNTIYF. The CDR3 nucleotides are TGTGCCACCAGTGACCCCCGGGCAGGGTGGGCTGGAAACACCATATATTTT.

This rearrangement joins TRBV6-2 or TRBV6-3 to TRBJ1-2, with 7 bases aligning to TRBD1. The CDR3 is made up of 14 amino acids. Germline lookup yields CDR1 MNHEY and CDR2 SVGEGT. The junction had 4 bases not matched to a gene; V was cut back by 2 bases and J by 4 bases. The CDR3 spells CASSYTGDFYGYTF. The CDR3 DNA follows: TGTGCCAGCAGTTACACAGGGGACTTCTATGGCTACACCTTC.

The table lists this clone with a count of one. The chain combines TRBV7-9 with TRBJ2-5, with 10 bases matching TRBD1. V gave up 3 bases and J gave up 2 bases; unmatched junction bases: 3. The CDR3 runs 15 residues. CDR1 and CDR2 from the germline V gene are SEHNR and FQNEAQ (reference sequence). The chain's CDR3 is CASSFWTGGQETQYF. The CDR3 region has the DNA TGTGCCAGCAGCTTTTGGACAGGGGGACAAGAGACCCAGTACTTC. Supplemented by reference TRBV7-9 and TRBJ2-5, the full variable domain reads DTGVSQNPRHKITKRGQNVTFRCDPISEHNRLYWYRQTLGQGPEFLTYFQNEAQLEKSRLLSDRFSAERPKGSFSTLEIQRTEQGDSAMYLCASSFWTGGQETQYFGPGTRLLVL.

The rearrangement links TRBV27 to TRBJ1-1, with D tentatively TRBD1 (5 bases). V shed 4 bases and J shed 4 bases, with 16 bases lying between them. This CDR3 is built from 15 residues. CDR1 and CDR2 (germline): MNHEY, SMNVEV (reference sequence). CDR3 bases: TGTGCCAGCAGTTCCTCTAGGGGTGGTAGCACTGAAGCTTTCTTT. Translating gives CASSSSRGGSTEAFF.

This clone was counted once. The V call is TRBV30, the J call TRBJ1-2, with a possible D match to TRBD1 (6 bases). This CDR3 comprises 14 residues. The V gene lost 2 bases and the J gene lost 7 bases, with 17 bases spanning the gap. Germline CDR1 GTSNPN, CDR2 SVGIG (reference sequence). The CDR3 nucleotides read TGTGCCTGGAGTTTAGAACAGGGAAGGGGTGGCTACACCTTC. This encodes CAWSLEQGRGGYTF.

The genes are TRBV6-6 and TRBJ2-5; D perhaps matches TRBD2 (5 bases). Looked up from germline, CDR1 is MNHNY and CDR2 is SVGAGI (reference sequence). The CDR3 contains 11 residues. V lost 11 bases and J lost 4, with 11 bases in between. This chain's CDR3 is CAARAGETQYF. CDR3 in DNA: TGTGCCGCGAGGGCTGGAGAGACCCAGTACTTC.

This rearrangement joins TRBV3-1 (or the pseudogene TRBV3-2) to TRBJ1-6; D unclear. The germline CDR1 and CDR2 sequences are LGHDT and YNNKEL (reference sequence). V lost 0 bases, J lost 7 bases, and 10 bases lay in between. CDR3 length equals 15 residues. Here the CDR3 reads CASSQEVGENSPLHF. CDR3 nucleotide sequence: TGTGCCAGCAGCCAAGAGGTGGGAGAGAATTCACCCCTCCACTTT.

The gene calls are TRBV7-3 and TRBJ2-5; 12 bases are shared with TRBD2. V dropped 4 bases and J dropped 0; count of bases not matched to a gene: 3. This CDR3 is 16 amino acids long. Germline V gene sequence: CDR1 SGHTA, CDR2 FQGTGA. In nucleotides, the CDR3 is TGTGCCAGCAGCTCTGGACTAGCGGGAAACCAAGAGACCCAGTACTTC. Translation: CASSSGLAGNQETQYF.

The chain employs TRBV11-2 and TRBJ2-5, with a tentative D call TRBD2 (6 bases). Germline-derived CDR1 and CDR2 are SGHAT and FQNNGV. V was cut by 2 bases and J by 4 bases, with 14 bases left in between. CDR3 length: 15 amino acids. DNA of the CDR3: TGTGCCAGCAGCTTAAATATCGGGACTTCAGAGACCCAGTACTTC. Residues: CASSLNIGTSETQYF. The full variable domain, in which reference TRBV11-2 and TRBJ2-5 provide the parts outside the CDR3, is EAGVAQSPRYKIIEKRQSVAFWCNPISGHATLYWYQQILGQGPKLLIQFQNNGVVDDSQLPKDRFSAERLKGVDSTLKIQPAKLEDSAVYLCASSLNIGTSETQYFGPGTRLLVL.